The TCR beta chain described here comes from a study of T cell responses to AZD1222 COVID-19 vaccine. Regarding the study as a whole: Once two AZD1222 doses were given, Spike-specific TCR breadth and depth went up. Among the donors, most were white British and more were female, and clonal diversity was possibly underestimated. Baseline seropositivity characterized only a handful of AZD1222 recipients.

The V and J ends lost 3 bases and 6 bases respectively, with 12 bases between them. The CDR3 totals 13 residues. The V gene's germline CDR1 is SGDLS and CDR2 YYNGEE. A word on this clone: Its antigen is currently unknown.

Sequenced by immunoSEQ multiplex PCR; TCRdb stores in-frame clones only, minus some. This table holds approximately 150,000 clones, just over 90% found once. Sequenced material: peripheral blood, taken 28 days after the second AZD1222 dose. This TCR derives from an adult who received the AZD1222 COVID-19 vaccine. The chain links TRBV9 to TRBJ1-2; the D is unclear. The CDR3 region has the DNA TGTGCCAGCAGCGCTTACAGTTTAGATGGCTACACCTTC. It specifies CASSAYSLDGYTF.